This entry is about one TCR beta chain. The antigen is unknown. The PCR made use of 60 Vbeta and 13 Jbeta primers. TCRdb keeps only in-frame clones here, not all; method: immunoSEQ multiplex PCR. The table includes over 120,000 clones, more than 7.5% detected once. This record comes from a study of cytomegalovirus exposure and HLA in healthy donors. Broader study findings: The study flagged about 150 TCR beta chains as cytomegalovirus-associated. According to a later analysis, most TCR beta chains associated with CMV appeared HLA-restricted.

CDR3 size: 14 residues. The V gene lost 1 base and the J gene lost 3 bases, with 13 bases spanning the gap. Germline assignment: CDR1 GTSNPN and CDR2 SVGIG (reference sequence). The material sequenced was PBMCs. This sequence joins TRBV30 and TRBJ2-7; D call uncertain. This sequence was found in a man aged 45 to 65 in good health and CMV-seronegative. The CDR3 DNA reads as TGTGCCTGGAGTGGAGGATCTCATTTCTACGAGCAGTACTTC. Its protein is CAWSGGSHFYEQYF.